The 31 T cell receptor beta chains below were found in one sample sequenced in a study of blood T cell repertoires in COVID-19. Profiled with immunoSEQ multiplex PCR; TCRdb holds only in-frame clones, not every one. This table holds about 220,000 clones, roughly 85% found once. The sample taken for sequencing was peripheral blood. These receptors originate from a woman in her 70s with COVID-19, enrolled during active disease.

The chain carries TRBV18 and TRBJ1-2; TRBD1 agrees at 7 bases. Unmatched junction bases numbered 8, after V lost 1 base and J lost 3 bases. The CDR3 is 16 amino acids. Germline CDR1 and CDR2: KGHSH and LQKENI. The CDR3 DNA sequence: TGTGCCAGCTCACCACGGTCAGGGGGGATTTACTATGGCTACACCTTC. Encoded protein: CASSPRSGGIYYGYTF.

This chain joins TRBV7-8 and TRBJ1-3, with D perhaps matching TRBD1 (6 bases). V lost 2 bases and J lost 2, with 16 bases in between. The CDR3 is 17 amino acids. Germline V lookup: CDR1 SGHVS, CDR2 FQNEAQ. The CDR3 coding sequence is TGTGCCAGCAGCTTACGGCTTAGGGGGGGGGCTGGAAACACCATATATTTT. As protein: CASSLRLRGGAGNTIYF.

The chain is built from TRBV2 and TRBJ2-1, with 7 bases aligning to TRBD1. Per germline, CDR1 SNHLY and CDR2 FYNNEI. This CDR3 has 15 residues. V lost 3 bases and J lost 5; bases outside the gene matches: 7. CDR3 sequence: CASSDEGQTNNEQFF. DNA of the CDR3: TGTGCCAGCAGTGATGAGGGACAGACAAACAATGAGCAGTTCTTC.

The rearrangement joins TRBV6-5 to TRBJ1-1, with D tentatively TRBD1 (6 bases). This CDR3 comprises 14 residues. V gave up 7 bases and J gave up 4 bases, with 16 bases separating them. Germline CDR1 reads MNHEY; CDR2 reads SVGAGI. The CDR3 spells CASKLTSRGTEAFF. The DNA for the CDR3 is TGTGCCAGCAAACTTACGTCCAGGGGCACTGAAGCTTTCTTT.

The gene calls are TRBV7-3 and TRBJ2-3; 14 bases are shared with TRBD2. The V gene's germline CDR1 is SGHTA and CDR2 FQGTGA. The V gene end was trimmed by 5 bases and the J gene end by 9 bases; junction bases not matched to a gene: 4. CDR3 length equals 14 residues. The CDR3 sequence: CASSLGLAGGTQYF. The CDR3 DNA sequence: TGTGCCAGCAGCCTTGGACTAGCGGGGGGAACGCAGTATTTT. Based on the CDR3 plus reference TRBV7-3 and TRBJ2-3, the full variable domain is GAGVSQTPSNKVTEKGKYVELRCDPISGHTALYWYRQSLGQGPEFLIYFQGTGAADDSGLPNDRFFAVRPEGSVSTLKIQRTERGDSAVYLCASSLGLAGGTQYFGPGTRLTVL.

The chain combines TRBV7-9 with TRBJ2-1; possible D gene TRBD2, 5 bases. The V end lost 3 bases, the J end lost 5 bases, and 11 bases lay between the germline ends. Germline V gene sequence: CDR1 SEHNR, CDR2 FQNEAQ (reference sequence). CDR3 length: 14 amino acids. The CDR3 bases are TGTGCCAGCAGCTTTGACTGGGGAGACAATGAGCAGTTCTTC. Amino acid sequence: CASSFDWGDNEQFF.

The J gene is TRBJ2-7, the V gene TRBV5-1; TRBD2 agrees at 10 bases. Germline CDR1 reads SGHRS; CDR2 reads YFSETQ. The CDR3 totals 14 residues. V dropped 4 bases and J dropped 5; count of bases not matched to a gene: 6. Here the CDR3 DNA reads TGCGCCAGCAGCCTTCCGGGACTAGCGAACGAGCAGTACTTC. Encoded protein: CASSLPGLANEQYF.

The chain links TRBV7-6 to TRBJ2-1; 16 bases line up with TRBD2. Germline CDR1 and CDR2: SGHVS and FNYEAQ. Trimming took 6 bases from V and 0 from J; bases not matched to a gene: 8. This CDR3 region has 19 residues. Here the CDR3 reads CASRQRGLAGGSSYNEQFF. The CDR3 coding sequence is TGTGCCAGCAGGCAGAGGGGACTAGCGGGAGGGAGCTCCTACAATGAGCAGTTCTTC.

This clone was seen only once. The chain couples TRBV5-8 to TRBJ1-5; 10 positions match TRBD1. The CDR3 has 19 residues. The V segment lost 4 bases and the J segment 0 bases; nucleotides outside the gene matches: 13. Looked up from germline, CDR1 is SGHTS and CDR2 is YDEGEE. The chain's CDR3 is CASSQSFGTGAYSNQPQHF. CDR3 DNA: TGTGCCAGCAGCCAAAGCTTCGGGACAGGGGCCTATAGCAATCAGCCCCAGCATTTT.

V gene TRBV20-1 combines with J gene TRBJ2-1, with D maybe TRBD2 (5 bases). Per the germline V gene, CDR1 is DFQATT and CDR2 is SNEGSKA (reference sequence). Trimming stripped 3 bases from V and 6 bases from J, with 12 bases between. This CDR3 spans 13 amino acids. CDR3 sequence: CSASRRLVNEQFF. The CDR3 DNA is TGCAGTGCTAGTCGGAGGCTAGTCAATGAGCAGTTCTTC.

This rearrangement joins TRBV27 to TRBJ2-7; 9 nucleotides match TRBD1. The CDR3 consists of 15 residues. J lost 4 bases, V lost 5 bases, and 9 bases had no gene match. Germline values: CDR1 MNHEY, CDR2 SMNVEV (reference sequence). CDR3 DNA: TGTGCCAGCAGTGAGGGACAGGGTTTTAAGTACGAGCAGTACTTC. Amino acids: CASSEGQGFKYEQYF.

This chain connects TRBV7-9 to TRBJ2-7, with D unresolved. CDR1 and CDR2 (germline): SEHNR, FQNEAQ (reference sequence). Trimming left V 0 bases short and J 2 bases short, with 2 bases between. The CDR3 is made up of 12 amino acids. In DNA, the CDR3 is TGTGCCAGCAGCTTAGCCGCCTACGAGCAGTACTTC. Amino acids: CASSLAAYEQYF. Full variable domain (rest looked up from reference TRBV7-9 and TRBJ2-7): DTGVSQNPRHKITKRGQNVTFRCDPISEHNRLYWYRQTLGQGPEFLTYFQNEAQLEKSRLLSDRFSAERPKGSFSTLEIQRTEQGDSAMYLCASSLAAYEQYFGPGTRLTVT.

The CDR3 DNA reads as TGTGCCAGCAGCGAACTACAGGGGAAGGGGCAGCCCCAGCATTTT. Translated, it gives CASSELQGKGQPQHF. This sequence joins TRBV28 and TRBJ1-5; 7 nucleotides agree with TRBD1. Germline V gene sequence: CDR1 MDHEN, CDR2 SYDVKM. The CDR3 extends over 15 amino acids. With V trimmed by 6 bases and J by 7 bases, 12 bases remained unmatched.

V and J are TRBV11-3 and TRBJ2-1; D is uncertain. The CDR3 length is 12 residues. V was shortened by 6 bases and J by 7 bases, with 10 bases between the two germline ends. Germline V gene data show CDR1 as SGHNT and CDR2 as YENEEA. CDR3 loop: CASSTSKNEQFF. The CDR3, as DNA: TGTGCCAGCAGTACAAGTAAGAATGAGCAGTTCTTC.

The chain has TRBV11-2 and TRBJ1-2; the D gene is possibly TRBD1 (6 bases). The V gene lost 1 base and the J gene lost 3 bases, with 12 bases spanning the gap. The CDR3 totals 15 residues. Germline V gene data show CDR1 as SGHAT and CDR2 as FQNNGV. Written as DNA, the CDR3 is TGTGCCAGCAGCTTAGCAGGGGACAACCACTATGGCTACACCTTC. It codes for CASSLAGDNHYGYTF.

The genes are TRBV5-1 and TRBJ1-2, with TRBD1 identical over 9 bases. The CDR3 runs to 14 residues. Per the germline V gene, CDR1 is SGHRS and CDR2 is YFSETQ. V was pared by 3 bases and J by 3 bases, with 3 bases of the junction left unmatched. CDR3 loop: CASSWGDRDYGYTF. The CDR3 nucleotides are TGCGCCAGCAGCTGGGGGGACAGGGACTATGGCTACACCTTC.

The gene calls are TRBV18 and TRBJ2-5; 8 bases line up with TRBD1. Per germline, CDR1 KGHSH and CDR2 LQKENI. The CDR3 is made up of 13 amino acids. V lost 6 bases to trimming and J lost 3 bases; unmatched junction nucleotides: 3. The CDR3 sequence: CASSWTGKETQYF. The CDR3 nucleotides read TGTGCCAGCTCCTGGACAGGGAAAGAGACCCAGTACTTC.

CDR3 sequence reads: CASSSGGGRSNQPQHF. In DNA form, the CDR3 reads TGTGCCAGCAGCTCGGGCGGGGGTAGGTCCAATCAGCCCCAGCATTTT. V usage is TRBV7-2 and J usage is TRBJ1-5; TRBD1 is a possible D gene (5 bases). The ends were cut back, 4 bases at V and 3 bases at J, with 16 bases in the middle. The V gene's germline CDR1 is SGHTA and CDR2 FQGNSA. The CDR3 spans 16 residues.

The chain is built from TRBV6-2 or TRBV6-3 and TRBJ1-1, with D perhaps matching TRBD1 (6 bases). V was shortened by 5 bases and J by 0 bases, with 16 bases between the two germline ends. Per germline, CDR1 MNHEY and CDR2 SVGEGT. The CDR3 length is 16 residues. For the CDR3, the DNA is TGTGCCAGCAGTGCTACAGGGATGGGGATGAACACTGAAGCTTTCTTT. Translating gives CASSATGMGMNTEAFF.

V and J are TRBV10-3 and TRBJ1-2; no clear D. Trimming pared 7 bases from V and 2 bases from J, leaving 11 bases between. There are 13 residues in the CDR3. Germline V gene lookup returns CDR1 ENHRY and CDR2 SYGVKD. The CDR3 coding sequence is TGTGCCATCACTAACGGGTCGAACTATGGCTACACCTTC. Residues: CAITNGSNYGYTF.

This CDR3 reads CASSDFTGGGYTF. The CDR3 region has the DNA TGTGCCAGCAGTGACTTTACAGGCGGTGGCTACACCTTC. The chain links TRBV25-1 to TRBJ1-2; tentative D call: TRBD1 (5 bases). The CDR3 covers 13 residues. In germline, CDR1 is MGHDK, CDR2 SYGVNS. V shed 3 bases and J shed 7 bases, with 12 bases lying between them.

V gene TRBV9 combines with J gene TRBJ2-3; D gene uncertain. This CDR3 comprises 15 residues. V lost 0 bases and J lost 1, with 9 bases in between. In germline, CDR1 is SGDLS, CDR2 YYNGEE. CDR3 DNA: TGTGCCAGCAGCGTAGGGGTCGAGGGCACAGATACGCAGTATTTT. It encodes CASSVGVEGTDTQYF.

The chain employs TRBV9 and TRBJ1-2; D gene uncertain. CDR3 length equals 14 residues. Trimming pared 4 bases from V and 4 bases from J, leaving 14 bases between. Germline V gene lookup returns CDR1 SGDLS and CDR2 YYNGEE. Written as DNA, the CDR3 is TGTGCCAGCAGCCTGAGGCGGGAGAGCTATGGCTACACCTTC. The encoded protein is CASSLRRESYGYTF.

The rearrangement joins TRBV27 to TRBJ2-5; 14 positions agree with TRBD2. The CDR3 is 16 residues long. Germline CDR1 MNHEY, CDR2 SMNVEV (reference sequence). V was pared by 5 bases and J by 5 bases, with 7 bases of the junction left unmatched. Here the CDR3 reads CASSTGTSGRTETQYF. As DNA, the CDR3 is TGTGCCAGCAGTACCGGGACTAGCGGGAGAACGGAGACCCAGTACTTC.

CDR3 in amino acids: CASSLGGPPGYEQYF. For the CDR3, the DNA is TGTGCCAGCAGCTTAGGCGGGCCTCCCGGCTACGAGCAGTACTTC. This chain connects TRBV7-6 to TRBJ2-7, with TRBD2 as a possible D gene (5 bases). CDR1 is SGHVS, CDR2 FNYEAQ, per germline. V lost 1 base and J 3 bases, leaving 13 bases between the germline ends. This CDR3 is 15 amino acids long.

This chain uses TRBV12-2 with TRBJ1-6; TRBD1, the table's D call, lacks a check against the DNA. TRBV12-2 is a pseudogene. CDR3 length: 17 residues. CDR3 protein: CASRFCRSQGANSPLHF. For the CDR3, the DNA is TGTGCAAGTCGCTTTTGTAGAAGCCAGGGGGCTAATTCACCCCTCCACTTT.

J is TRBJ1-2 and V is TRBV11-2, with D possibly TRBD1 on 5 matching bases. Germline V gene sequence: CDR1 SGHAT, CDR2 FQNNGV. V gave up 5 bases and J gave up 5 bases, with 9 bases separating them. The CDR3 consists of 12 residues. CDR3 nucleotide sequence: TGTGCCAGCAGCACGGGGGGGTATGGCTACACCTTC. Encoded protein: CASSTGGYGYTF.

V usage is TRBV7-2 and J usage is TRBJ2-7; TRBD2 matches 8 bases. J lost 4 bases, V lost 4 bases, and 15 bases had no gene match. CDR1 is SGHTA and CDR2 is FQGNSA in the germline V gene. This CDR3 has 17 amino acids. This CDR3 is CASSYKVGAGGSYEQYF. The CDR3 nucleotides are TGTGCCAGCAGCTACAAAGTGGGTGCGGGGGGATCTTACGAGCAGTACTTC.

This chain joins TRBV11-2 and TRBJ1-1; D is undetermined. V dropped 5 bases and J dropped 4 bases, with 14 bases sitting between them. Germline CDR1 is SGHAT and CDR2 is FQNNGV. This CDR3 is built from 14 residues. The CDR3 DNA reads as TGTGCCAGCAGCCTTGAGAGGATTGGCACTGAAGCTTTCTTT. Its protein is CASSLERIGTEAFF.

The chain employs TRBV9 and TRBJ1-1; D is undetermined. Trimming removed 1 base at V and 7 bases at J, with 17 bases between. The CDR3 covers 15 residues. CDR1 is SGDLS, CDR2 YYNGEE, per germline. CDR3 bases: TGTGCCAGCAGCGTAACGTCCCTCCGGGGAGGTGAAGCTTTCTTT. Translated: CASSVTSLRGGEAFF.

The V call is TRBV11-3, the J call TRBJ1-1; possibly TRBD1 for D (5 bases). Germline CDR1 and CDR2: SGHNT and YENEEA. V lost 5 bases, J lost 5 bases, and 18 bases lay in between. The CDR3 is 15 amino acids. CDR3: CASSPGGLGGTEAFF. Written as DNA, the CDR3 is TGTGCCAGCAGCCCGGGCGGACTGGGGGGTACTGAAGCTTTCTTT.